The rows below give T cell receptor beta chains drawn from one sample of a study of OX40 agonist ivuxolimab in advanced cancers. The table came from immunoSEQ multiplex PCR; TCRdb's copy has only in-frame clones and leaves some out. This repertoire shows around 40,000 clones, approximately 83% found once; its top ten account for approximately 0.4%. Sequences were derived from CD4+ or CD8+ T cells sorted from blood, sampled in a trial of the OX40 agonist ivuxolimab. The receptors come from an adult with an advanced solid tumor such as melanoma, head and neck, liver or kidney cancer. Each CDR3 is given with its conserved first and last residue. The order of the fields is clone size, V gene, J gene, D gene, CDR3 DNA, CDR3 protein. D genes are given only for firm matches. Clone size is not always given. Where it is, it says once, few, many or a class for expanded clones.

clone size: NA
V gene: TRBV19
J gene: TRBJ1-5
D gene: NA
CDR3 DNA: TGTGCCAGTAGTAAGGAACGAGGGGGTAGCAATCAGCCCCAGCATTTT
CDR3 protein: CASSKERGGSNQPQHF

clone size: NA
V gene: TRBV10-2
J gene: TRBJ1-5
D gene: TRBD1
CDR3 DNA: TGCGCCAGCAGTGATAGGGACAGGGTCCAGCCCCAGCATTTT
CDR3 protein: CASSDRDRVQPQHF

clone size: NA
V gene: TRBV6-1
J gene: TRBJ2-3
D gene: TRBD2
CDR3 DNA: TGTGCCAGCAGCTGGGGGGGGAACTTGGATACGCAGTATTTT
CDR3 protein: CASSWGGNLDTQYF

clone size: NA
V gene: TRBV5-5
J gene: TRBJ1-2
D gene: NA
CDR3 DNA: TGTGCCAGCAGCTTCCCGGGGATTGGCTACACCTTC
CDR3 protein: CASSFPGIGYTF

clone size: once
V gene: TRBV7-7
J gene: TRBJ2-1
D gene: TRBD2
CDR3 DNA: TGTGCTAGCAGCTTGGCTCTAGCGGCTGAGCAGTTCTTC
CDR3 protein: CASSLALAAEQFF

clone size: NA
V gene: TRBV29-1
J gene: TRBJ2-7
D gene: NA
CDR3 DNA: TGCAGCGTTGAAGATCGCGAGCAGTACTTC
CDR3 protein: CSVEDREQYF

clone size: NA
V gene: TRBV6-1
J gene: TRBJ2-2
D gene: TRBD1
CDR3 DNA: TGTGCCAGCAGTAACCGGGACAGGGGACACGGGGAGCTGTTTTTT
CDR3 protein: CASSNRDRGHGELFF

clone size: NA
V gene: TRBV5-1
J gene: TRBJ2-3
D gene: TRBD2
CDR3 DNA: TGCGCCAGCAGCTTGCCCGGGGGGGCCCACAATACGCAGTATTTT
CDR3 protein: CASSLPGGAHNTQYF

clone size: NA
V gene: TRBV7-2
J gene: TRBJ1-3
D gene: NA
CDR3 DNA: TGTGCCAGCAGCTCCCTAACCGGACACTCCTCTGGAAACACCATATATTTT
CDR3 protein: CASSSLTGHSSGNTIYF

clone size: NA
V gene: TRBV7-9
J gene: TRBJ1-3
D gene: NA
CDR3 DNA: TGTGCCAGCAGCTTAGCTCTGGGGGCGACTGGGAACACCATATATTTT
CDR3 protein: CASSLALGATGNTIYF

clone size: NA
V gene: TRBV7-2
J gene: TRBJ1-1
D gene: TRBD1
CDR3 DNA: TGTGCCAGCAGTTCGGACAGGGGGACTGAAGCTTTCTTT
CDR3 protein: CASSSDRGTEAFF

clone size: once
V gene: TRBV30
J gene: TRBJ1-4
D gene: TRBD1
CDR3 DNA: TGTGCCTGGAGTATCACCGGGACAGGGGACGAAAAACTGTTTTTT
CDR3 protein: CAWSITGTGDEKLFF

clone size: NA
V gene: TRBV7-8
J gene: TRBJ2-5
D gene: NA
CDR3 DNA: TGTGCCAGCAGCTTAGCTGAGGCAAAGCGAGGTCTACAGCCGTACCAAGAGACCCAGTACTTC
CDR3 protein: CASSLAEAKRGLQPYQETQYF

clone size: NA
V gene: TRBV7-2
J gene: TRBJ1-1
D gene: NA
CDR3 DNA: TGTGCCAGCAGCTTAGTTCGGGACAAGAACACTGAAGCTTTCTTT
CDR3 protein: CASSLVRDKNTEAFF

clone size: once
V gene: TRBV4-1
J gene: TRBJ1-5
D gene: TRBD1
CDR3 DNA: TGCGCCAGCAGCCATGAAACCAAGACAGGGAGAGAACCCTATAGCAATCAGCCCCAGCATTTT
CDR3 protein: CASSHETKTGREPYSNQPQHF

clone size: NA
V gene: TRBV9
J gene: TRBJ1-3
D gene: TRBD1
CDR3 DNA: TGTGCCAGCGGCGACACAGGGGGCTCTGGAAACACCATATATTTT
CDR3 protein: CASGDTGGSGNTIYF

clone size: NA
V gene: TRBV6-5
J gene: TRBJ2-1
D gene: NA
CDR3 DNA: TGTGCCAGCAGTTACTTAGGGCCCAGAAATGAGCAGTTCTTC
CDR3 protein: CASSYLGPRNEQFF

clone size: NA
V gene: TRBV14
J gene: TRBJ1-3
D gene: NA
CDR3 DNA: TGTGCCAGCGGTCGGGCAAAAAACTCTGGAAACACCATATATTTT
CDR3 protein: CASGRAKNSGNTIYF

clone size: NA
V gene: TRBV15
J gene: TRBJ1-4
D gene: NA
CDR3 DNA: TGTGCCACAAGGGGGTCCGGAGTTGAAAAACTGTTTTTT
CDR3 protein: CATRGSGVEKLFF

clone size: NA
V gene: TRBV5-4
J gene: TRBJ1-5
D gene: NA
CDR3 DNA: TGTGCCAGCAGCTTGAATACCAATCAGCCCCAGCATTTT
CDR3 protein: CASSLNTNQPQHF

clone size: few
V gene: TRBV5-5
J gene: TRBJ1-2
D gene: TRBD1
CDR3 DNA: TGTGCCAGCAGCCTGGAAGGGACAGAGTATGGCTACACCTTC
CDR3 protein: CASSLEGTEYGYTF

clone size: NA
V gene: TRBV6-5
J gene: TRBJ1-6
D gene: NA
CDR3 DNA: TGTGCCAGCAGCCAACAGGGTGGTGGTTCACCCCTCCACTTT
CDR3 protein: CASSQQGGGSPLHF

clone size: NA
V gene: TRBV10-3
J gene: TRBJ1-1
D gene: NA
CDR3 DNA: TGTGCCATCAGTGAAGGAGGGTTGGGGACTGAAGCTTTCTTT
CDR3 protein: CAISEGGLGTEAFF